The clone carrying this T cell receptor beta chain came up a few times. Its antigen is unidentified. This specimen comes from a study of cytomegalovirus exposure and HLA in healthy donors. Study results and caveats: Prior analysis indicated that the majority of TCR beta V segments exhibited productivity approximately 87% or approximately 30% of the time.

Vbeta (60) and Jbeta (13) primers were used in the PCR. The protocol was immunoSEQ multiplex PCR, while the TCRdb copy is restricted to in-frame clones and leaves out a portion. Of 150,000 to 200,000 clones in the sample, 70% to 85% are singletons; the top ten hold 0.098%. The germline V gene encodes CDR1 SGHRS and CDR2 YFSETQ. This CDR3 has 17 amino acids. V lost 2 bases to trimming and J lost 2 bases; unmatched junction nucleotides: 10. The rearrangement joins TRBV5-1 to TRBJ2-5; 9 positions match TRBD2. Source material: PBMCs. The sequence derives from a boy aged 2 to 10 in good health and CMV-seronegative. The DNA of the CDR3 is TGCGCCAGCAGCTTTGGGCTAGCGGGGTTGTTTCAAGAGACCCAGTACTTC. It is translated as CASSFGLAGLFQETQYF.